The entry that follows covers one TCR beta chain sequence. The record originates from a study of control samples from healthy donors and cancer patients. The data were produced by immunoSEQ multiplex PCR, yet TCRdb's version contains in-frame clones alone and is incomplete. This sample yields 250,000 to 300,000 clones, of which over 75% are seen a single time; 13% belongs to the top ten. Per the germline V gene, CDR1 is LGHDT and CDR2 is YNNKEL (reference sequence). The CDR3 extends over 15 amino acids. The ends were cut back, 1 base at V and 0 bases at J, with 8 bases in the middle. The TCR originated in a woman aged 60-70 years with lung cancer. The rearrangement links TRBV3-1 (or the pseudogene TRBV3-2) to TRBJ2-3; D ambiguous. Sequencing input: PBMCs. CDR3 DNA: TGTGCCAGCAGCCAAGTATCAGGTAGCACAGATACGCAGTATTTT. Translation: CASSQVSGSTDTQYF.